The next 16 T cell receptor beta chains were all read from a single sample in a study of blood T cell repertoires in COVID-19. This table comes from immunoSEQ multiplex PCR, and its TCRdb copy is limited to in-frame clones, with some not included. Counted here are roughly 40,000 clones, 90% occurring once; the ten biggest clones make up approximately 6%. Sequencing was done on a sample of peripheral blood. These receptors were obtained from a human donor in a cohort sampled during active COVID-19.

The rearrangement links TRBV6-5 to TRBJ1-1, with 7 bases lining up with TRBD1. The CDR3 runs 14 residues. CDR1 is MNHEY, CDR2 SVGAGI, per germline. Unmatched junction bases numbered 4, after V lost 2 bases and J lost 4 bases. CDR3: CASSYDRVGTEAFF. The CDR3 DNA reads TGTGCCAGCAGTTACGACAGGGTAGGCACTGAAGCTTTCTTT.

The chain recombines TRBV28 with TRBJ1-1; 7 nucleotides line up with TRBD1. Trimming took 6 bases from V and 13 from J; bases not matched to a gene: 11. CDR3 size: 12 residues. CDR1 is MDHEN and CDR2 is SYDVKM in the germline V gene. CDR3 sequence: CASSRQGPLLFF. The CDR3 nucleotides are TGTGCCAGCAGCCGACAGGGCCCTTTGCTTTTCTTT.

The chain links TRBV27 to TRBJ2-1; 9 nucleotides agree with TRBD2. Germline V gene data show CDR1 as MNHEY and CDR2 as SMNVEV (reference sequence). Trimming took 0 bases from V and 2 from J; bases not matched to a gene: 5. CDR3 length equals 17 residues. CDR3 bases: TGTGCCAGCAGTTTATCGAGGACTAGCGAGACCTACAATGAGCAGTTCTTC. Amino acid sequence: CASSLSRTSETYNEQFF.

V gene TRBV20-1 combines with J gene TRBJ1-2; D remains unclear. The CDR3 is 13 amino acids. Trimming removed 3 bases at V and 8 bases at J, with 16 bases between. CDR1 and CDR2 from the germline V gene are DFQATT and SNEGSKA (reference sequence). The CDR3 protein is CSASRDGGLGYTF. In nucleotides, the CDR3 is TGCAGTGCTAGTAGAGACGGAGGGCTGGGCTACACCTTC.

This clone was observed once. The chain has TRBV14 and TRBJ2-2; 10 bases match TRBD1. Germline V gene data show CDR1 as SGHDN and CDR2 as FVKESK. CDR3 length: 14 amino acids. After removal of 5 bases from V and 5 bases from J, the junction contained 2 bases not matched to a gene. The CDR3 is CASSGTGDTGELFF. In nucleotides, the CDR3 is TGTGCCAGCAGCGGGACAGGGGATACCGGGGAGCTGTTTTTT.

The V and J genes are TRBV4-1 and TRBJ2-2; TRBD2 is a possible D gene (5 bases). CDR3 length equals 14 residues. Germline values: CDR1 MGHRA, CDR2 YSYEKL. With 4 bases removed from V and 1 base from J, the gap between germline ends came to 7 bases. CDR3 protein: CASSPAGNTGELFF. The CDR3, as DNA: TGCGCCAGCAGCCCCGCGGGGAACACCGGGGAGCTGTTTTTT.

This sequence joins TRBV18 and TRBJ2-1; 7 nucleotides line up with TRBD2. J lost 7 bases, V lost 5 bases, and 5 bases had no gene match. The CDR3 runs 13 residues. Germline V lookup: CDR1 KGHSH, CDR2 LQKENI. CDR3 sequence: CASSGGGRNEQFF. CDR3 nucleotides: TGTGCCAGCTCAGGGGGGGGACGGAATGAGCAGTTCTTC.

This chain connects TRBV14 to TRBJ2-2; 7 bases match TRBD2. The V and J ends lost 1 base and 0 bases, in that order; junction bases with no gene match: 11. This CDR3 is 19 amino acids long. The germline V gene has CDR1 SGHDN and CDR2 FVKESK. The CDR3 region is CASSQVVIRGGTNTGELFF. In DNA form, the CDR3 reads TGTGCCAGCAGCCAAGTTGTTATTCGGGGAGGGACGAACACCGGGGAGCTGTTTTTT.

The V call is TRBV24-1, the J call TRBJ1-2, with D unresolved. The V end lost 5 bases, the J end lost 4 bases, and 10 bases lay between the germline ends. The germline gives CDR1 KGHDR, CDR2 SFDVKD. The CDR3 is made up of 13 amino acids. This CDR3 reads CATSAQDFYGYTF. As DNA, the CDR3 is TGTGCCACCAGTGCGCAGGACTTCTATGGCTACACCTTC.

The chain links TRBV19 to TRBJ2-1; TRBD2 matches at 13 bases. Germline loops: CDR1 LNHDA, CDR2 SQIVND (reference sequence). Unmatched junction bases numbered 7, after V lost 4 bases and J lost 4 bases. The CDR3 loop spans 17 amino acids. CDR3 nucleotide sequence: TGTGCCAGTAGTAGCCGGACTAGCGGGAGTGCGTACAATGAGCAGTTCTTC. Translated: CASSSRTSGSAYNEQFF.

The CDR3 loop reads CAFLVCSGNTIYF. The CDR3 DNA sequence: TGTGCCTTTTTAGTTTGCTCTGGAAACACCATATATTTT. The chain links TRBV27 to TRBJ1-3; D is unresolved. This CDR3 region has 13 residues. The V gene's germline CDR1 is MNHEY and CDR2 SMNVEV (reference sequence). The ends were cut back, 11 bases at V and 0 bases at J, with 11 bases in the middle.

The CDR3 reads CASSRGAGNTIYF. For the CDR3, the DNA is TGTGCCAGCAGCAGGGGCGCTGGAAACACCATATATTTT. The genes are TRBV5-6 and TRBJ1-3, with D perhaps matching TRBD1 (5 bases). V was cut by 4 bases and J by 2 bases, with 7 bases left in between. Looked up from germline, CDR1 is SGHDT and CDR2 is YYEEEE. The CDR3 length is 13 residues.

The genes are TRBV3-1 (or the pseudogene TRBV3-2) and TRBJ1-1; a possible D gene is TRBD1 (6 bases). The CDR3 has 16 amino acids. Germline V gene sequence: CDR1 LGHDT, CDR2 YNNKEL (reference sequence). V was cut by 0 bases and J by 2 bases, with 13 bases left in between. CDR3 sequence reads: CASSQDPGGSNTEAFF. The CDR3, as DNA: TGTGCCAGCAGCCAAGATCCTGGGGGCTCCAACACTGAAGCTTTCTTT.

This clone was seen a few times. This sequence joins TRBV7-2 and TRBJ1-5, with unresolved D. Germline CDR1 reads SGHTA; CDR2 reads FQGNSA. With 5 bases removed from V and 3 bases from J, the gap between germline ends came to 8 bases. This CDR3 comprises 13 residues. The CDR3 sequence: CASSLNYNQPQHF. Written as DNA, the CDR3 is TGTGCCAGCAGCCTGAACTACAATCAGCCCCAGCATTTT.

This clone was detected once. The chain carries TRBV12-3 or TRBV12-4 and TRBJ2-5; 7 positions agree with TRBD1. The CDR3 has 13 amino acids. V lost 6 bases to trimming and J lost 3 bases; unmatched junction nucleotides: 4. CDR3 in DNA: TGTGCCAGCAGCGGGACAGCGGAAGAGACCCAGTACTTC. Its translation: CASSGTAEETQYF.

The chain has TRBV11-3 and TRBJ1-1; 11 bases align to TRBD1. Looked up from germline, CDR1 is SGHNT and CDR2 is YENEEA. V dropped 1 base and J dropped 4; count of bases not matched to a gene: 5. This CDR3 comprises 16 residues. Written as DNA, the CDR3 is TGTGCCAGCAGCTTAGGTGTCGGACAGGGGGCCACTGAAGCTTTCTTT. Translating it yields CASSLGVGQGATEAFF.